One T cell receptor (beta chain) is described in this entry. The sample has other DNA sequences that encode this CDR3 too. The CDR3 has 11 amino acids. Trimming left V 5 bases short and J 1 base short, with 3 bases between. Germline loops: CDR1 SEHNR, CDR2 FQNEAQ (reference sequence). The data are from a study of shared clonotypes between healthy human individuals. Study context: Plates per donor: three CD4 naive, three CD4 memory, two CD8 naive, one CD8 memory.

Assay: immunoSEQ multiplex PCR; the TCRdb copy retains only in-frame clones and omits some. The data show about 750,000 clones, approximately 92% seen once. It was CD45RO-negative cells, positively selected for CCR7, that made up naive CD8 cells, with terminally differentiated effector memory CD45RA+ cells excluded. This TCR came from a man aged 25-40 years in good health. The chain combines TRBV7-9 with TRBJ2-7, with D hard to call. Source material: naive CD8+ T cells sorted from blood. This CDR3 reads CASSASYEQYF. The CDR3 DNA sequence: TGTGCCAGCAGCGCTTCCTACGAGCAGTACTTC.